These T cell receptor beta chains were read from a single sample in a study of human T cells and chemical hapten exposure. TCRdb re-analysed the RACE reads in MiXCR, keeping a single row per CDR3 protein. The table records approximately 350,000 distinct CDR3 sequences, under 9% of them present only once. Material: whole blood, obtained in connection with sensitization to the hapten diphenylcyclopropenone (DPC). The receptor set was obtained from a woman aged 18-29 years with alopecia areata. Some clones in this sample may be carry-over from other donors' samples. CDR3s include the opening cysteine and the closing phenylalanine or tryptophan. The order of the fields is D gene, J gene, V gene, clone size, CDR3 protein, CDR3 DNA. D genes are given only for firm matches. Rows may omit the clone size; those that give it use once, few, many or a size class.

>TRBD1|TRBJ2-3|TRBV29-1|few
CSVRNPGQGTDTQYF
TGCAGCGTCCGCAACCCAGGACAGGGAACAGATACGCAGTATTTT
>TRBD1|TRBJ1-4|TRBV18|few
CASSPILTGEGATNEKLFF
TGTGCCAGCTCACCGATTCTCACAGGGGAAGGTGCAACTAATGAAAAACTGTTTTTT
>TRBD2|TRBJ2-5|TRBV11-2|NA
CASSSVGTSQETQYF
TGTGCCAGCAGCTCAGTCGGGACTAGCCAAGAGACCCAGTACTTC
>TRBD1|TRBJ1-2|TRBV6-2/TRBV6-3|NA
CASSFYRGRLDGYTF
TGTGCCAGCAGTTTCTACAGGGGGCGCTTAGATGGCTACACCTTC
>NA|TRBJ1-2|TRBV28|NA
CASRTDPTSNYGYTF
TGTGCCAGCAGGACGGACCCTACTTCTAACTATGGCTACACCTTC
>TRBD1|TRBJ2-3|TRBV10-1|NA
CASSGRTGWRTDTQYF
TGCGCCAGCAGTGGGCGGACAGGGTGGCGCACAGATACGCAGTATTTT
>TRBD1|TRBJ1-1|TRBV7-2|few
CASSLAMSGGLMNTEAFF
TGTGCCAGCAGCTTAGCAATGTCAGGGGGTCTTATGAACACTGAAGCTTTCTTT
>TRBD1|TRBJ2-7|TRBV6-5|many
CASRNTGDEQYF
TGTGCCAGCAGAAATACAGGGGACGAGCAGTACTTC
>NA|TRBJ2-3|TRBV20-1|many
CSARDLLTQRLDTQYF
TGCAGTGCTAGAGATCTCCTAACCCAACGGCTGGATACGCAGTATTTT
>NA|TRBJ2-1|TRBV6-2/TRBV6-3|many
CASSYGVVEQFF
TGTGCCAGCAGTTACGGGGTGGTTGAGCAGTTCTTC